What follows describes a single TCR beta chain. As yet, its antigen is unknown. This specimen belongs to a study of monozygotic twins with inflammatory bowel disease. Study results and limitations: The sharing of clonotypes with others was lower in IBD patients than in healthy twins, especially with disease activity. Patient-specific immunosuppressive treatments may have made repertoires more variable.

This CDR3 is 16 amino acids long. Germline CDR1 SGHRS, CDR2 YFSETQ. The template switching step added UMIs that contained a 6-nucleotide sample barcode. TCRdb reprocessed the 5' RACE reads and stores each CDR3 protein as one record, lacking DNA. Its clone listing holds some 400,000 distinct CDR3 sequences. This clonotype originated in a human donor with ulcerative colitis or Crohn's disease, or a healthy co-twin of an affected twin (not recorded which). Sequencing was carried out using blood. The chain joins TRBV5-1 to TRBJ2-7; as DNA is missing, the TRBD1 call by TCRdb cannot be tested. The chain's CDR3 is CASSLAGGTSGYEQYF.